The next 6 T cell receptor beta chains were all read from a single sample in a study of response to subunit inactivated influenza vaccine. TCRdb reprocessed the RT-PCR reads with MiXCR, giving one entry per CDR3 protein. The sample lists 180,000 or so distinct CDR3 sequences; 10% to 15% were seen once. A further study also used this sample, focusing on T cells expressing NK-cell markers. That paper states: Generation of TCR beta cDNA was performed by 5'RACE template switching incorporating UMIs.

The specimen comprised CD8+ T cells sorted from PBMCs, sampled roughly 12 days after vaccination. All receptors derive from a man in his fifties or sixties who received an inactivated influenza vaccine.

Written as DNA, the CDR3 is TGTGCCAGCAGTTCAATAGCGGACTCCTACAATGAGCAGTTCTTC. It yields the protein CASSSIADSYNEQFF. The chain couples TRBV12-3 or TRBV12-4 to TRBJ2-1; D possibly corresponds to TRBD2 (6 bases). Trimming removed 4 bases from V and 0 bases from J, with 10 bases in between. The CDR3 extends over 15 amino acids.

This clonotype was detected a few times. The chain is built from TRBV20-1 and TRBJ2-7; D remains ambiguous. This CDR3 comprises 13 residues. The V end was cut by 3 bases, the J end by 3 bases, with 12 bases between. Per germline, CDR1 DFQATT and CDR2 SNEGSKA (reference sequence). CDR3 region: CSASWTHIYEQYF. CDR3 sequence (DNA): TGCAGTGCTAGTTGGACCCACATCTACGAGCAGTACTTC.

This clonotype was seen a few times. The rearrangement links TRBV7-9 to TRBJ2-5; D may correspond to TRBD1 or TRBD2 (6 bases each). The CDR3 covers 17 residues. V gave up 5 bases and J gave up 2 bases, with 21 bases separating them. CDR1 is SEHNR, CDR2 FQNEAQ, per germline (reference sequence). The CDR3 is CASSPWGAGSPQETQYF. The CDR3 coding sequence is TGTGCCAGCAGCCCCTGGGGGGCAGGGAGCCCTCAAGAGACCCAGTACTTC.

V is TRBV7-9 and J is TRBJ2-7; 8 nucleotides agree with TRBD2. V lost 5 bases, J lost 2 bases, and 11 bases stayed unmatched. The germline V gene has CDR1 SEHNR and CDR2 FQNEAQ (reference sequence). The CDR3 contains 16 residues. CDR3 nucleotides: TGTGCCAGCAGCCACGACGTCGGGGGGGCGGCCTACGAGCAGTACTTC. Protein: CASSHDVGGAAYEQYF. Full variable domain (remainder filled in from reference TRBV7-9 and TRBJ2-7): DTGVSQNPRHKITKRGQNVTFRCDPISEHNRLYWYRQTLGQGPEFLTYFQNEAQLEKSRLLSDRFSAERPKGSFSTLEIQRTEQGDSAMYLCASSHDVGGAAYEQYFGPGTRLTVT.

This clonotype was counted between two and nine times. This chain's CDR3 is CASSYVWGSDNEQFF. In DNA, the CDR3 is TGTGCCAGCAGCTACGTTTGGGGTTCGGACAATGAGCAGTTCTTC. The chain joins TRBV11-2 to TRBJ2-1; D not resolved. From germline, CDR1 is SGHAT and CDR2 FQNNGV. V dropped 4 bases and J dropped 5 bases, with 15 bases sitting between them. The CDR3 is 15 amino acids.

Many counts were recorded for this clonotype. V gene TRBV4-3 combines with J gene TRBJ1-4, with D unclear. Trimming took off 0 bases at V and 11 bases at J, with 16 bases between the two ends. Germline V gene sequence: CDR1 LGHNA, CDR2 YSLEER. This CDR3 has 15 amino acids. The CDR3 DNA reads TGCGCCAGCAGCCAAGATCTACGGCCCGTGGGGAAACTGTTTTTT. Translating it yields CASSQDLRPVGKLFF.